The rows below give T cell receptor beta chains drawn from one sample of a study of control samples from healthy donors and cancer patients. The method was immunoSEQ multiplex PCR; TCRdb's version includes in-frame clones alone and lacks a portion of them. This table holds approximately 150,000 clones, under 95% found once. Sequencing was carried out using blood. The receptors here all came from a man in his late teens or twenties in good health. Each CDR3 is given with its conserved first and last residue. Some rows mark clone size as missing; the rest say once, few, many or name a class of expanded clone.

TRBV19	TRBJ1-2	14	NA	CASSMGTGPYGYTF
TRBV5-1	TRBJ2-7	15	NA	CASGLGDGRVNEQYF
TRBV6-5	TRBJ2-7	11	NA	CATQTAYEQYF
TRBV18	TRBJ1-2	14	NA	CASSPQGMDYGYTF
TRBV6-6	TRBJ1-3	11	NA	CATWTGNTIYF
TRBV12-3/TRBV12-4	TRBJ1-3	13	once	CASKRGLGNTIYF
TRBV30	TRBJ1-5	14	NA	CAWSVGGNDQPQHF
TRBV5-8	TRBJ2-1	13	NA	CASSSRSEGEQFF
TRBV5-1	TRBJ1-1	11	NA	CASSLDTEAFF
TRBV9	TRBJ2-7	15	NA	CASSGGQASSYEQYF
TRBV4-1	TRBJ2-2	15	NA	CASSLRGGDTGELFF
TRBV12-5	TRBJ2-3	14	NA	CASGPPGPTDTQYF
TRBV6-2/TRBV6-3	TRBJ1-1	13	NA	CASSLPDLGEAFF
TRBV24-1	TRBJ2-2	10	NA	CATYPGELFF
TRBV21-1	TRBJ1-3	13	NA	CASRTGSGNTIYF
TRBV30	TRBJ2-2	12	NA	CACIRAAGELFF
TRBV5-8	TRBJ1-5	14	NA	CASSLRQVVLPQHF
TRBV10-1	TRBJ1-2	12	NA	CASITGDYGYTF
TRBV10-3	TRBJ1-5	14	NA	CAISESGGSQPQHF
TRBV6-6	TRBJ2-2	16	NA	CAALSSPGGTAGELFF
TRBV11-2	TRBJ2-6	16	NA	CASSFRRSSGANVLTF
TRBV7-2	TRBJ2-5	16	NA	CASSRGPNQSKETQYF
TRBV27	TRBJ1-1	13	NA	CASSLFRGTEAFF
TRBV7-9	TRBJ1-5	14	NA	CASSGPLSNQPQHF
TRBV5-8	TRBJ1-4	15	NA	CASSLGTGTNEKLFF
TRBV5-6	TRBJ2-1	11	NA	CASSLEGQQFF
TRBV30	TRBJ1-1	19	few	CAWRVKLPGQGEVNTEAFF
TRBV30	TRBJ1-3	14	NA	CASPGGKDGNTIYF
TRBV6-5	TRBJ2-3	14	NA	CASRRQGMSDTQYF
TRBV14	TRBJ2-5	15	once	CASSHLTRGPETQYF
TRBV10-1	TRBJ2-3	17	few	CASSDPIAGGNTDTQYF
TRBV7-6	TRBJ2-1	16	NA	CASSPEWTSGSNEQFF
TRBV13	TRBJ2-3	16	NA	CASSPTAQGPTDTQYF
TRBV4-1	TRBJ2-5	15	once	CASSQAGTGEETQYF
TRBV28	TRBJ1-2	14	NA	CASSLLGANYGYTF
TRBV19	TRBJ2-7	14	NA	CASSTDRGSYEQYF
TRBV4-1	TRBJ1-5	15	NA	CASSQDFAGSQPQHF
TRBV12-3/TRBV12-4	TRBJ1-4	13	NA	CASAEQGVEKLFF
TRBV6-6	TRBJ2-5	15	NA	CASSSPRGFVETQYF
TRBV6-2/TRBV6-3	TRBJ2-1	14	NA	CASSSSSVYNEQFF
TRBV19	TRBJ1-5	16	once	CASSIDQGLPGQPQHF
TRBV28	TRBJ1-1	14	NA	CASSLVQPNTEAFF
TRBV21-1	TRBJ1-5	16	once	CASNPVPPGGNQPQHF
TRBV12-2	TRBJ1-2	12	NA	CASRLYPYGYTF
TRBV5-6	TRBJ1-6	14	NA	CASSRRTGLTPLHF
TRBV5-4	TRBJ2-4	16	NA	CASSSSFLGSGNIQYF
TRBV6-5	TRBJ1-5	14	few	CASSYSGSNQPQHF
TRBV23-1	TRBJ1-5	17	NA	CASSHCMEFWSNQPQHF
TRBV7-9	TRBJ1-1	13	NA	CASSQRGDTEAFF
TRBV9	TRBJ1-2	15	NA	CASSAQSTGGHGYTF
TRBV7-9	TRBJ2-1	12	NA	CASSRPLDEQFF
TRBV30	TRBJ2-2	13	NA	CAWSSIWTGELFF
TRBV19	TRBJ1-3	14	NA	CASTRVSSGNTIYF